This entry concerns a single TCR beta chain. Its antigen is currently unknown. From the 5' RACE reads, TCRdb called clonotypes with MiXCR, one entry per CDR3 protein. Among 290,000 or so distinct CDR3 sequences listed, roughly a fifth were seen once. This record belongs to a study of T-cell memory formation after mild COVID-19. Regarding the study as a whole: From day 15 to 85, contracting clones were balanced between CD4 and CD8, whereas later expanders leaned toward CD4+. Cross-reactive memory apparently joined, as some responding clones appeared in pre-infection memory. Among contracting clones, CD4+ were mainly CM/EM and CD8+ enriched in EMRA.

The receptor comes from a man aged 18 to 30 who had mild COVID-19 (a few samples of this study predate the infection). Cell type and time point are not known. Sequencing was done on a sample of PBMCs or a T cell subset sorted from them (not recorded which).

CDR3 sequence (DNA): TGTGCCAGCAGACGATACACCGGGGAGCTGTTTTTT. It encodes CASRRYTGELFF. V gene TRBV27 combines with J gene TRBJ2-2; D is unresolved. Germline CDR1 is MNHEY and CDR2 is SMNVEV (reference sequence). V lost 6 bases and J lost 3, with 5 bases in between. This CDR3 has 12 amino acids.